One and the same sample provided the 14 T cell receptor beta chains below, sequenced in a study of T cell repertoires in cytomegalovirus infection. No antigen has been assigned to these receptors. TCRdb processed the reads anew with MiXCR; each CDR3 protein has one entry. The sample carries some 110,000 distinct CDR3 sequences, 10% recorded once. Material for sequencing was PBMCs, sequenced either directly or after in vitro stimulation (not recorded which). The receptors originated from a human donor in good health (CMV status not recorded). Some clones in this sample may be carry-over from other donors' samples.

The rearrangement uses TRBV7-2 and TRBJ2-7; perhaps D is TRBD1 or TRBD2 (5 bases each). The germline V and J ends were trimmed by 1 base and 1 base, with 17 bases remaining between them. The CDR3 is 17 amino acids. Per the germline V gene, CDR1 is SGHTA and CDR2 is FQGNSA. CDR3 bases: TGTGCCAGCAGCTTAGGCTACCCCGGGACCTTTTCCTACGAGCAGTACGTC. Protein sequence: CASSLGYPGTFSYEQYV.

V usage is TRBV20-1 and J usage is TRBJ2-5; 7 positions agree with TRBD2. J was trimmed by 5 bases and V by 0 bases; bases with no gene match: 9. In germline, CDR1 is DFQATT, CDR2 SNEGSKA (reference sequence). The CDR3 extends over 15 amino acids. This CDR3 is CSARDLRSGAETQYF. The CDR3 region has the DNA TGCAGTGCTAGAGATCTGAGGAGCGGGGCGGAGACCCAGTACTTC.

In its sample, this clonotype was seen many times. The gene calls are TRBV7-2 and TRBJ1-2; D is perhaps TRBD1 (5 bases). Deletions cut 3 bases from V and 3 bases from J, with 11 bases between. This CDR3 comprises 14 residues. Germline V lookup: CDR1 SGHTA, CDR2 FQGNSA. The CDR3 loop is CASSLGGGHYGYTF. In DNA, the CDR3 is TGTGCCAGCAGCTTGGGGGGGGGACACTATGGCTACACCTTC.

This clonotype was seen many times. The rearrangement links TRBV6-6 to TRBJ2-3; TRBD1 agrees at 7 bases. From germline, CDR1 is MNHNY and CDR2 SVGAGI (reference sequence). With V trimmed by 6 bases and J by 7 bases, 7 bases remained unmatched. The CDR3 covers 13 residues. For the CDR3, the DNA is TGTGCCAGCAGGGATCGACAGGGAAATACGCAGTATTTT. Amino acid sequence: CASRDRQGNTQYF.

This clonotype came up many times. CDR3 bases: TGTGCCAGCAGTTCCAAACAGTCTGAGAGGACTGAAGCTTTCTTT. Translated, it gives CASSSKQSERTEAFF. The J gene is TRBJ1-1, the V gene TRBV6-6; the D is unclear. V shed 4 bases and J shed 5 bases, with 17 bases lying between them. CDR1 and CDR2 from the germline V gene are MNHNY and SVGAGI (reference sequence). This CDR3 is built from 15 residues.

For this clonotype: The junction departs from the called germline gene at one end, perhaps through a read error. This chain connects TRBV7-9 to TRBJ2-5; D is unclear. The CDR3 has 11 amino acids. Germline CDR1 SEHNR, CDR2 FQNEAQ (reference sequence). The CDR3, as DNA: TGCACTGTTTCAGATCAAGAGACCCAGTACTTC. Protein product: CTVSDQETQYF.

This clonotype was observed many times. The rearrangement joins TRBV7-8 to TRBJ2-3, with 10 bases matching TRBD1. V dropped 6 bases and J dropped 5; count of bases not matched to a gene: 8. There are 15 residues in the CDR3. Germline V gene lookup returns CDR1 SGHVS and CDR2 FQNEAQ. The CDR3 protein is CASRIGTGAGDTQYF. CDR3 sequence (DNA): TGTGCCAGCAGGATAGGGACAGGGGCCGGAGATACGCAGTATTTT.

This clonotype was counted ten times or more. CDR3 residues: CSGAGGDYNEQFF. CDR3 bases: TGCAGCGGAGCGGGAGGGGACTACAATGAGCAGTTCTTC. V gene TRBV29-1 combines with J gene TRBJ2-1; 10 nucleotides align to TRBD2. Germline trimming cut 7 bases from V and 3 bases from J; bases unmatched to any gene: 3. The CDR3 length is 13 residues. Germline V CDR1 and CDR2: SQVTM, ANQGSEA.

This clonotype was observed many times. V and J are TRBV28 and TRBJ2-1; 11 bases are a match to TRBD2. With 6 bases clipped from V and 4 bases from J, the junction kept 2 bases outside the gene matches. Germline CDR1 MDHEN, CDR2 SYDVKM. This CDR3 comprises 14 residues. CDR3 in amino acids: CASSVAGGYNEQFF. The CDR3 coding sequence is TGTGCCAGCAGCGTAGCGGGAGGGTACAATGAGCAGTTCTTC.

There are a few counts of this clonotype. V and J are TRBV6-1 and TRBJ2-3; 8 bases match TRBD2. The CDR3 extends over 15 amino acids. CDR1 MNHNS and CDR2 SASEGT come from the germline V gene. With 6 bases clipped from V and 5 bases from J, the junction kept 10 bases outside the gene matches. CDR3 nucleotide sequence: TGTGCCAGCAGATCGTTCGCGGGAGGTCTAGATACGCAGTATTTT. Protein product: CASRSFAGGLDTQYF.

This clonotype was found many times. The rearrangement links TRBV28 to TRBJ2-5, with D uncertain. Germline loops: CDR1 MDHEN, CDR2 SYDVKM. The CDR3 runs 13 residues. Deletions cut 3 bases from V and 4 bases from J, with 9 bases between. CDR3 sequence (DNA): TGTGCCAGCAGTTTGGGCGGATCAGAGACCCAGTACTTC. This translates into CASSLGGSETQYF. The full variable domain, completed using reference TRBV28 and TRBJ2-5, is DVKVTQSSRYLVKRTGEKVFLECVQDMDHENMFWYRQDPGLGLRLIYFSYDVKMKEKGDIPEGYSVSREKKERFSLILESASTNQTSMYLCASSLGGSETQYFGPGTRLLVL.

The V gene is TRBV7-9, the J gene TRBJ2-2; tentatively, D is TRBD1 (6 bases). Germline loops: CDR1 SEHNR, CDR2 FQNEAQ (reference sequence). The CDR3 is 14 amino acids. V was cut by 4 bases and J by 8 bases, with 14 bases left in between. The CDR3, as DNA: TGTGCCAGCAGCTCGAGCCAGGGGTCAGGGGAGCTGTTTTTT. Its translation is CASSSSQGSGELFF.

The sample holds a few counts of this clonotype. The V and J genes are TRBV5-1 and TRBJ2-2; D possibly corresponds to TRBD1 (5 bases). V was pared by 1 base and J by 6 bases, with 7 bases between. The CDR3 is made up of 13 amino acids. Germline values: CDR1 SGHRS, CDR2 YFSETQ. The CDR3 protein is CASSLTGAGELFF. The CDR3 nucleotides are TGCGCCAGCAGCTTGACAGGCGCCGGGGAGCTGTTTTTT.

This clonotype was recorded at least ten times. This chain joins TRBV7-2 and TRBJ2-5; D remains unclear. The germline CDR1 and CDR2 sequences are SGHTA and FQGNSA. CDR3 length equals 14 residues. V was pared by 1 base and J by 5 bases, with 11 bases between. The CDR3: CASSLDTLRETQYF. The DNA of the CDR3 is TGTGCCAGCAGCTTAGACACCCTCAGGGAGACCCAGTACTTC.